The clone carrying this T cell receptor beta chain has more than one count but fewer than ten. Its antigen is unidentified. The germline V gene encodes CDR1 SGHRS and CDR2 YFSETQ. The V and J ends lost 4 bases and 5 bases respectively, with 15 bases between them. This CDR3 contains 14 residues. The data were obtained in a study of CD4 T cells in relation to SARS-CoV-2 and coronaviruses. The study, taken as a whole, reports: Around 60% of donors had memory CD4+ clonotypes crossrecognizing SARS-CoV-2 and common cold coronavirus spike.

Assay used: immunoSEQ multiplex PCR; TCRdb lists only in-frame clones, some missing. The table lists about 36,000 clones, over 70% of them singletons. This sequence was found in an adult with COVID-19. The chain combines TRBV5-1 with TRBJ2-5, with a tentative D call TRBD1 (5 bases). The source material was memory CD4+ T cells from PBMCs, cultured in vitro. CDR3 in DNA: TGCGCCAGCAGCCGTGCCAGGGTAGGGGAGACCCAGTACTTC. As protein: CASSRARVGETQYF.